A selection of T cell receptor beta chains follows, all from one sample in a study of blood T cell repertoires in COVID-19. TCRdb's copy holds only in-frame clones and misses some; the assay was immunoSEQ multiplex PCR. The sample shows roughly 100,000 clones, 90% of them seen only once. The specimen sequenced was peripheral blood. The receptors derive from a man aged 45 to 65 with acute or convalescent COVID-19. Each CDR3 is given with its conserved first and last residue.

V,CDR3
TRBV5-1,CASSILLGARGYTF
TRBV7-6,CASSPGVNEQFF
TRBV19,CASSIGRTGGHGYTF
TRBV19,CASSLTANDPNYGYTF
TRBV18,CASSPQGADPSYEQYF
TRBV7-2,CASSFTGTTQPQHF
TRBV19,CASSVSSGSFPGELFF
TRBV7-9,CASTWTSEHNEQFF
TRBV23-1,CASSWTSGQETQYF
TRBV7-9,CASSLGQGIEETQYF
TRBV5-1,CASSLGGRAPQETQYF
TRBV9,CASSRTEGQNYGYTF
TRBV6-5,CASRAGGAKNYGYTF
TRBV7-8,CASSTRGAGGKNIQYF
TRBV9,CASSTRSRDTIYF
TRBV18,CASSPDRWNTIYF
TRBV30,CAWSWAGFDEKLFF
TRBV27,CASSFRDSHRYGYTF
TRBV2,CASSGTGRVQPQHF
TRBV5-1,CASSLAAAGEGQETQYF
TRBV5-5,CASSPTPGQGNRGANVLTF
TRBV29-1,CSVELAATYNEQFF
TRBV9,CASSVTVNYGYTF